This T cell receptor (beta chain) appears in the sequencing data of a study of CD8+ T cells in alopecia areata. Whole-study results and caveats: Lesional scalp, especially alopecia totalis/universalis, showed higher clonality than normal scalp. Tissue-resident alphabeta T cells belonging to normal skin likewise get sequenced within scalp specimens.

Extracted RNA was reverse transcribed into cDNA, the sequencing template. Libraries were prepared by immunoSEQ multiplex PCR; TCRdb keeps only in-frame clonotypes and omits some of them. The repertoire holds approximately 130,000 clones, 47% seen once, with roughly a tenth in the top ten. Trimming left V 5 bases short and J 7 bases short, with 8 bases between. The CDR3 covers 11 residues. Germline V CDR1 and CDR2: SEHNR, FQNEAQ (reference sequence). Notes on this clone: What it binds is not known.

Individuals with alopecia areata gave both lesional scalp punch biopsies and peripheral blood for collection. Starting from PBMCs, sorting isolated CD4+ and CD8+ T cells. Sequences were obtained from NKG2D-low CD8+ T cells sorted from blood. The chain links TRBV7-9 to TRBJ1-2, with D hard to call. This TCR was sampled from a human donor with alopecia areata. The CDR3 spells CASSPAGGYTF. Here the CDR3 DNA reads TGTGCCAGCAGCCCGGCGGGTGGCTACACCTTC.